This T cell receptor beta chain was identified in a study of blood T cells in healthy people across ages. V lost 10 bases to trimming and J lost 4 bases, with 16 bases between them. From germline, CDR1 is MNHNS and CDR2 SASEGT. The CDR3 consists of 13 residues. For the second PCR, which ran for about 6 to 11 cycles, a sample-barcoded 5' primer and a J-beta primer mix were used. TCRdb independently ran MiXCR on the 5' RACE reads; one entry per CDR3 protein. The profile shows 1.2 million to 1.5 million distinct CDR3 sequences, around two fifths of them singletons. Each sample yielded at least 6 million isolated PBMCs. RNA extraction gave at least 5 micrograms of total RNA per sample.

The V gene is TRBV6-1, the J gene TRBJ1-2, with D perhaps matching TRBD1 (6 bases). The specimen was blood. The TCR comes from a woman younger than 30 in good health. The CDR3, as DNA: TGTGCCATTAGGCCAGGGGCGGGCTATGGCTACACCTTC. Translated, it gives CAIRPGAGYGYTF.